This TCR beta chain was identified in a study of identical twins (dated by TCRdb to the mid-2010s). Looking at the study overall: To test whether fetal clonotypes persist, the study used deep sequencing on TCR alpha and beta repertoires from monozygotic twins, unrelated adults of various ages, and cord blood. To rule out contamination, the twin experiments were replicated at different times with different library preparation protocols. Broader findings and caveats from the paper: In monozygotic twins, recombination models systematically underestimated out-of-frame TCR alpha sharing, but the models matched the sharing seen between unrelated individuals. Because the same donors could not be followed over many years, the conclusions depended on cross-sectional statistical analysis. Invariant T cells such as MAIT and iNKT could partly confound zero-insertion analyses, although diverse VJ usage argued against such confounding for most clonotypes. Fewer insertions were carried by abundant cord blood beta clonotypes; a weaker similar trend was observed in young adult naive repertoires, while no such trend was observed in memory repertoires. Compared with coincidental sharing between unrelated individuals, out-of-frame TCR alpha sequences shared between twins had an excess of sequences with low generation probability. The excess sharing between twins in beta out-of-frame sequences was weaker because fewer shared sequences reduced the signal-to-noise ratio.

All donors were healthy Caucasians. Inclusive of the bounding cysteine and phenylalanine, the CDR3 is 14 residues long. Only the CDR3 region is kept as DNA, spanning 42 bases read in frame from base 1. V sheds 5 bases and J sheds 3 bases, leaving 11 bases between their ends. CDR1 and CDR2, looked up from the germline V gene, are ENHRY and SYGVKD. The library came from 5' RACE. This sample was sequenced with an Illumina HiSeq 2000. A universal primer binding site was introduced by template switching, and a unique molecular identifier was present in the final cDNA, enabling accurate counting of TCR cDNA molecules. Specific primers in the conserved constant-segment region were used to synthesize first-strand cDNA for TCR alpha and beta chains. To control for contamination, every cDNA library was double barcoded, receiving both a SMART-Mk sample barcode and Illumina barcodes. Two successive PCR steps introduced TruSeq adapter sequences along with Illumina sample barcodes. The TCR alpha and beta cDNA libraries were sequenced on the Illumina HiSeq platform using custom primers. The paper's data handling went like this. Unique molecular identifiers were extracted from raw reads with MiGEC, and CDR3 positions were determined with MiXCR. Recombination models were inferred per individual with the repgenHMM and IGoR tools using an EM algorithm. Shared clonotypes were analyzed with the tcR package in R, and sharing was normalized by the product of cloneset sizes. To study raw recombination free of thymic and clonal selection effects, out-of-frame nonproductive sequences were analyzed. TCRdb passed the public sequencing reads through fastp at Q25 and MiXCR, retaining productive beta sequences. When rows share a CDR3 protein, they turn into one entry using the most common DNA and genes. In this record, the V and J calls reflect TCRdb's handling and not the investigators' own analysis. Present in this sample are more than 1.5 million distinct CDR3 sequences, 25% to 35% of which were seen just once. The leading ten clones occupy around 0.3% of the sample.

On this clonotype: No cognate antigen has been identified for it. Base qualities are not provided; no much larger clone lies one nucleotide away.

Sequenced sample: cord blood. The sequence came from a newborn girl in good health. The chain is encoded by TRBV10-3 joined to TRBJ1-5; the D gene is perhaps TRBD1, on 6 matching bases. The DNA sequence is TGTGCCATCAGTAAGGGGGATATCAATCAGCCCCAGCATTTT. The resulting protein is CAISKGDINQPQHF.